The 2 T cell receptor beta chains listed next were all sequenced from one sample in a study of blood T cell repertoires in COVID-19. The assay was immunoSEQ multiplex PCR, and TCRdb's table has in-frame clones only and misses some. The table records under 50,000 clones, approximately 93% of them present only once. The sample comprised peripheral blood. Receptors were obtained from a man aged 55 to 70 with COVID-19, enrolled during active disease.

V is TRBV6-5 and J is TRBJ2-7; 13 bases match TRBD2. Germline-derived CDR1 and CDR2 are MNHEY and SVGAGI. Trimming cost V 5 bases and J 2 bases; bases outside gene matches: 3. The CDR3 covers 15 residues. This CDR3 reads CASSRLAGGTYEQYF. CDR3 bases: TGTGCCAGCAGTCGACTAGCGGGGGGAACCTACGAGCAGTACTTC.

This clone was seen a single time. V and J are TRBV5-1 and TRBJ2-3; D may be TRBD2 (6 bases). V was shortened by 0 bases and J by 0 bases, with 11 bases between the two germline ends. Germline-derived CDR1 and CDR2 are SGHRS and YFSETQ. The CDR3 contains 16 residues. This chain's CDR3 is CASSLAVSGSTDTQYF. The DNA for the CDR3 is TGCGCCAGCAGCTTGGCGGTGAGCGGGAGCACAGATACGCAGTATTTT.